The 30 T cell receptor beta chains listed next were all sequenced from one sample in a study of T cells in Graves' hyperthyroidism and ophthalmopathy. RNA transcripts provided the source from which TCR beta CDR3 regions were amplified. The TCR CDR3 was amplified in a first-round RT-PCR using the HTBI primer set. MiXCR, applied by TCRdb to the multiplex PCR reads, yields one record per CDR3 protein. The table shows roughly 380,000 distinct CDR3 sequences, with about an eighth occurring only once. The sequenced sample consisted of blood. The receptors were gathered from a woman between 18 and 29 years old with Graves' hyperthyroidism.

This clonotype was counted a few times. A much larger clone lies a single base off, so this may be a read error. The J gene is TRBJ2-3, the V gene TRBV28; 10 positions agree with TRBD2. Germline CDR1 MDHEN, CDR2 SYDVKM. CDR3 length: 17 residues. The V and J ends lost 5 bases and 2 bases, in that order; junction bases with no gene match: 10. CDR3 residues: CASSTRASGSDTDTQYF. For the CDR3, the DNA is TGTGCCAGCAGTACCCGGGCTAGCGGGAGCGACACAGATACGCAGTATTTT.

This clonotype appeared many times. V usage is TRBV9 and J usage is TRBJ1-1; D unclear. Trimming stripped 0 bases from V and 0 bases from J, with 9 bases between. CDR3 length: 15 residues. Germline V gene data show CDR1 as SGDLS and CDR2 as YYNGEE. DNA for the CDR3: TGTGCCAGCAGCGTAGATGGACGGATGAACACTGAAGCTTTCTTT. Translating it yields CASSVDGRMNTEAFF. The full variable domain, its missing parts supplied by reference TRBV9 and TRBJ1-1, is DSGVTQTPKHLITATGQRVTLRCSPRSGDLSVYWYQQSLDQGLQFLIQYYNGEERAKGNILERFSAQQFPDLHSELNLSSLELGDSALYFCASSVDGRMNTEAFFGQGTRLTVV.

Points on this clonotype: This clone may be a read error of a much larger clone one base away. The rearrangement links TRBV18 to TRBJ1-3; D remains unclear. Per germline, CDR1 KGHSH and CDR2 LQKENI. CDR3 length equals 15 residues. CDR3 bases: TGTGCCAGCTCACCAGTGGCGACAATGGGAAACACCATGTATTTT. It specifies CASSPVATMGNTMYF.

The table lists this clonotype with many counts. This sequence joins TRBV5-5 and TRBJ2-3; D tentatively reads TRBD1 or TRBD2 (5 bases each). The CDR3 extends over 17 amino acids. Trimming removed 4 bases from V and 5 bases from J, with 23 bases in between. Looked up from germline, CDR1 is SGHKS and CDR2 is YYEKEE (reference sequence). The CDR3 sequence: CASSPRIVGTRRDTQYF. The CDR3 DNA follows: TGTGCCAGCAGCCCGCGTATCGTGGGGACCAGAAGAGATACGCAGTATTTT.

The V and J genes are TRBV20-1 and TRBJ1-2; tentatively, D is TRBD1 (6 bases). V shed 5 bases and J shed 12 bases, with 13 bases lying between them. This CDR3 region has 10 residues. Germline loops: CDR1 DFQATT, CDR2 SNEGSKA (reference sequence). The CDR3 reads CSALGQRDTF. DNA of the CDR3: TGCAGTGCTCTGGGACAACGGGACACCTTC.

About this clonotype: A read error may explain this, as a much larger clone is one base away. The gene calls are TRBV20-1 and TRBJ2-1, with a tentative D call TRBD1 (5 bases). The J call may be mistaken, given a closer DNA end match to TRBJ2-7. The CDR3 is made up of 15 amino acids. In germline, CDR1 is DFQATT, CDR2 SNEGSKA (reference sequence). The CDR3 protein is CSARDHDRFYNEQYF. The DNA for the CDR3 is TGCAGTGCTAGAGATCATGACAGATTCTACAATGAGCAGTACTTC.

This clonotype was seen at least ten times. The rearrangement uses TRBV7-2 and TRBJ2-7, with a weak D call TRBD1 (6 bases). CDR3 length equals 15 residues. V lost 2 bases and J 3 bases, leaving 14 bases between the germline ends. Germline values: CDR1 SGHTA, CDR2 FQGNSA. CDR3 sequence: CASSLLQGFVYEQYF. CDR3 nucleotides: TGTGCCAGCAGCTTATTACAGGGATTCGTCTACGAGCAGTACTTC.

The table lists this clonotype with many counts. The chain combines TRBV28 with TRBJ2-3; a weak D match, TRBD2 (6 bases). Germline-derived CDR1 and CDR2 are MDHEN and SYDVKM. This CDR3 has 14 residues. V lost 8 bases to trimming and J lost 2 bases, with 14 bases between them. CDR3 amino acids: CASARSGVTDTQYF. The DNA of the CDR3 is TGTGCCAGCGCCAGGTCGGGAGTCACAGATACGCAGTATTTT.

This clonotype was seen repeatedly, ten times or more. This CDR3 is CASSGSGLAVYEQYF. In DNA form, the CDR3 reads TGTGCCAGCAGTGGATCGGGACTAGCAGTTTACGAGCAGTACTTC. The chain couples TRBV6-2 or TRBV6-3 to TRBJ2-7, with TRBD2 matching over 9 bases. The V and J ends lost 5 bases and 4 bases, in that order; junction bases with no gene match: 9. The CDR3 contains 15 residues. The V gene's germline CDR1 is MNHEY and CDR2 SVGEGT.

At least ten counts were recorded for this clonotype. This sequence joins TRBV6-1 and TRBJ2-5; 10 nucleotides line up with TRBD2. The CDR3 consists of 16 residues. The V gene's germline CDR1 is MNHNS and CDR2 SASEGT. V was pared by 7 bases and J by 5 bases, with 13 bases of the junction left unmatched. The CDR3 DNA reads as TGTGCCAGCAAATGGAGCGGGAGGGCCTTGGGGGAGACCCAGTACTTC. Translating gives CASKWSGRALGETQYF.

This clonotype has a count of ten or more. This rearrangement joins TRBV28 to TRBJ2-1, with 9 bases matching TRBD1. J was trimmed by 7 bases and V by 2 bases; bases with no gene match: 9. The CDR3 loop spans 16 amino acids. Germline CDR1 reads MDHEN; CDR2 reads SYDVKM. CDR3 sequence reads: CASSLGGTGKGNEQFF. The CDR3 DNA is TGTGCCAGCAGTTTAGGGGGGACAGGGAAAGGGAATGAGCAGTTCTTC. Variable domain in full (rest from reference TRBV28 and TRBJ2-1): DVKVTQSSRYLVKRTGEKVFLECVQDMDHENMFWYRQDPGLGLRLIYFSYDVKMKEKGDIPEGYSVSREKKERFSLILESASTNQTSMYLCASSLGGTGKGNEQFFGPGTRLTVL.

The genes are TRBV12-3 or TRBV12-4 and TRBJ1-5; a weak D match, TRBD1 (5 bases). The CDR3 is 14 amino acids. V shed 5 bases and J shed 7 bases, with 15 bases lying between them. The CDR3 protein is CASSPQTGGQPQHF. The CDR3 nucleotides read TGTGCCAGCAGTCCTCAGACGGGGGGGCAGCCCCAGCATTTT.

Many counts were recorded for this clonotype. The chain recombines TRBV27 with TRBJ1-5; TRBD1 is a possible D gene (6 bases). Germline V CDR1 and CDR2: MNHEY, SMNVEV (reference sequence). The ends were cut back, 2 bases at V and 7 bases at J, with 12 bases in the middle. The CDR3 length is 14 residues. The CDR3 DNA sequence: TGTGCCAGCAGTTTACAGGGGAACTCACAGCCCCAGCATTTT. This codes for CASSLQGNSQPQHF.

This clonotype was found a few times. V and J are TRBV27 and TRBJ2-3; perhaps TRBD1 as D (6 bases). The CDR3 has 13 amino acids. Trimming took 6 bases from V and 2 from J, leaving 9 bases between them. Germline CDR1 reads MNHEY; CDR2 reads SMNVEV (reference sequence). Here the CDR3 DNA reads TGTGCCAGCAGACAGGGATACACAGATACGCAGTATTTT. Translation: CASRQGYTDTQYF.

This clonotype was counted at least ten times. The J gene is TRBJ1-1, the V gene TRBV20-1; D perhaps matches TRBD1 (5 bases). Trimming removed 4 bases from V and 1 base from J, with 13 bases in between. Per the germline V gene, CDR1 is DFQATT and CDR2 is SNEGSKA (reference sequence). This CDR3 spans 14 amino acids. Here the CDR3 reads CSAKRRGQNTEAFF. The DNA for the CDR3 is TGCAGTGCTAAGAGGCGGGGCCAGAACACTGAAGCTTTCTTT.

The chain joins TRBV6-1 to TRBJ2-5; possible D gene TRBD1, 5 bases. Trimming took 6 bases from V and 1 from J, leaving 12 bases between them. This CDR3 is built from 14 residues. Germline assignment: CDR1 MNHNS and CDR2 SASEGT. The CDR3: CASSLDKAQETQYF. CDR3 nucleotides: TGTGCCAGCAGCTTGGACAAGGCCCAAGAGACCCAGTACTTC.

This clonotype has only a few counts. The V gene is TRBV20-1, the J gene TRBJ2-5, with D hard to call. The CDR3 totals 13 residues. Germline V CDR1 and CDR2: DFQATT, SNEGSKA (reference sequence). Trimming removed 3 bases from V and 1 base from J, with 9 bases in between. The CDR3 DNA follows: TGCAGTGCTAGTAATACACTCCAAGAGACCCAGTACTTC. Its protein product is CSASNTLQETQYF.

This clonotype was counted between two and nine times. The rearrangement links TRBV2 to TRBJ1-6; 10 positions agree with TRBD1. Germline loops: CDR1 SNHLY, CDR2 FYNNEI. CDR3 length: 15 amino acids. V trimming: 4 bases; J trimming: 10 bases; junction bases outside the gene matches: 7. The CDR3 coding sequence is TGTGCCAGCAGTGCGGGACAGGGGAACGGCTCACCCCTCCACTTT. Its translation is CASSAGQGNGSPLHF.

At least ten counts were recorded for this clonotype. The chain employs TRBV6-1 and TRBJ2-5; weak D call: TRBD2 (5 bases). Germline V gene sequence: CDR1 MNHNS, CDR2 SASEGT. The CDR3 runs 13 residues. The V end was cut by 7 bases, the J end by 1 base, with 10 bases between. CDR3 bases: TGTGCCAGCACGAGGGATATCCAAGAGACCCAGTACTTC. This encodes CASTRDIQETQYF.

In its sample, this clonotype was seen many times. The chain carries TRBV5-1 and TRBJ2-7; possible D gene TRBD1, 5 bases. The V end was cut by 4 bases, the J end by 4 bases, with 18 bases between. The CDR3 covers 15 residues. Germline CDR1 reads SGHRS; CDR2 reads YFSETQ. CDR3 nucleotides: TGCGCCAGCAGCACAAGGGGCGGTGGAATTTACGAGCAGTACTTC. This sequence encodes CASSTRGGGIYEQYF. The full variable domain, its missing parts supplied by reference TRBV5-1 and TRBJ2-7, is KAGVTQTPRYLIKTRGQQVTLSCSPISGHRSVSWYQQTPGQGLQFLFEYFSETQRNKGNFPGRFSGRQFSNSRSEMNVSTLELGDSALYLCASSTRGGGIYEQYFGPGTRLTVT.

This chain joins TRBV27 and TRBJ2-7; 7 bases agree with TRBD2. With V trimmed by 6 bases and J by 4 bases, 12 bases remained unmatched. In germline, CDR1 is MNHEY, CDR2 SMNVEV (reference sequence). The CDR3 length is 15 residues. The CDR3 nucleotides read TGTGCCAGCAGCACGAGGGGAGGGGAGGGATACGAGCAGTACTTC. Translated: CASSTRGGEGYEQYF.

Of note for this clonotype: This may stem from a read error, because a much larger clone lies one nucleotide away. V is TRBV28 and J is TRBJ2-1, with D unclear. The germline gives CDR1 MDHEN, CDR2 SYDVKM. The CDR3 loop spans 14 amino acids. V lost 1 base, J lost 9 bases, and 13 bases lay in between. CDR3 protein: CASSLYGLVAEQFF. As DNA, the CDR3 is TGTGCCAGCAGTTTATATGGTCTGGTGGCTGAGCAGTTCTTC.

This clonotype was recorded at least ten times. This chain uses TRBV12-3 or TRBV12-4 with TRBJ1-2; 7 positions agree with TRBD1. V dropped 1 base and J dropped 4; count of bases not matched to a gene: 3. This CDR3 is 14 amino acids long. The CDR3 nucleotides read TGTGCCAGCAGTTTAGGAGGGGGCCCCTATGGCTACACCTTC. This sequence encodes CASSLGGGPYGYTF.

This chain connects TRBV20-1 to TRBJ2-7, with a possible D match to TRBD2 (5 bases). Trimming left V 0 bases short and J 6 bases short, with 12 bases between. Per germline, CDR1 DFQATT and CDR2 SNEGSKA (reference sequence). The CDR3 has 13 residues. CDR3 protein: CSARDRRLAEQYF. The CDR3 DNA follows: TGCAGTGCTAGAGATCGCAGGCTAGCCGAGCAGTACTTC.

The table lists this clonotype with many counts. CDR3 coding DNA: TGTGCCAGCAGCCAGGGACAGGGGGCTGGCTACACCTTC. It codes for CASSQGQGAGYTF. The rearrangement uses TRBV13 and TRBJ1-2; the match to TRBD1 covers 12 bases. This CDR3 has 13 residues. The V gene end was trimmed by 5 bases and the J gene end by 7 bases; junction bases not matched to a gene: 2. The germline V gene encodes CDR1 PRHDT and CDR2 FYEKMQ (reference sequence).

This clonotype was found a few times. V is TRBV19 and J is TRBJ2-7, with D possibly called TRBD1 or TRBD2 (6 bases each). This CDR3 is 16 amino acids long. The germline V and J ends were trimmed by 5 bases and 3 bases, with 20 bases remaining between them. From germline, CDR1 is LNHDA and CDR2 SQIVND (reference sequence). As DNA, the CDR3 is TGTGCCAGTAGTCACGGGGGCGGGACCCTGATCTACGAGCAGTACTTC. It is translated as CASSHGGGTLIYEQYF.

This clonotype was seen more than once but under ten times. The chain recombines TRBV3-1 with TRBJ2-2, with a weak D call TRBD2 (6 bases). Trimming left V 0 bases short and J 16 bases short, with 15 bases between. CDR3 size: 13 residues. Germline V gene sequence: CDR1 LGHDT, CDR2 YNNKEL (reference sequence). The CDR3 is CASSQDISSGRFF. The CDR3 DNA follows: TGTGCCAGCAGCCAAGATATCTCATCCGGGAGGTTTTTT. Full variable domain (missing parts from reference TRBV3-1 and TRBJ2-2): DTAVSQTPKYLVTQMGNDKSIKCEQNLGHDTMYWYKQDSKKFLKIMFSYNNKELIINETVPNRFSPKSPDKAHLNLHINSLELGDSAVYFCASSQDISSGRFFGEGSRLTVL.

For the CDR3, the DNA is TGTGCCAGCAGCTCCCGGGACAGGGGGTTTGGTACTGAAGCTTTCTTT. Its translation: CASSSRDRGFGTEAFF. The rearrangement links TRBV13 to TRBJ1-1; TRBD1 aligns across 11 bases. Unmatched junction bases numbered 9, after V lost 4 bases and J lost 5 bases. The CDR3 is made up of 16 amino acids. Germline CDR1 and CDR2: PRHDT and FYEKMQ (reference sequence).

This clonotype was seen once. This may come from a read error, since a much larger clone is one base off. The CDR3: CASRDSRSYEQYF. The CDR3, as DNA: TGCGCCAGCAGGGACTCAAGATCCTACGAGCAGTACTTC. The rearrangement joins TRBV5-1 to TRBJ2-7; perhaps TRBD2 as D (5 bases). This CDR3 has 13 amino acids. V lost 5 bases, J lost 1 base, and 10 bases lay in between. Per the germline V gene, CDR1 is SGHRS and CDR2 is YFSETQ.

This clonotype was observed at least ten times. V and J are TRBV29-1 and TRBJ2-3, with D possibly matching TRBD2 (6 bases). Per germline, CDR1 SQVTM and CDR2 ANQGSEA. V was clipped by 6 bases and J by 1 base, with 11 bases between them. The CDR3 sequence is 13 residues long. CDR3 DNA: TGCAGCGTCCGGGACTTTCGCACAGATACGCAGTATTTT. This gives the protein CSVRDFRTDTQYF.